The next 16 T cell receptor beta chains were all read from a single sample in a study of T cells in Graves' hyperthyroidism and ophthalmopathy. Amplification of TCR beta CDR3 regions was performed using RNA transcripts as template. The HTBI set primed first-round TCR CDR3 RT-PCR. MiXCR, run by TCRdb on the multiplex PCR reads, gives a single entry per CDR3 protein. The sample consists of approximately 400,000 distinct CDR3 sequences, more than 15% of them appearing once. Sequenced material: blood. These TCRs come from a woman younger than 30 with Graves' hyperthyroidism that later progressed to Graves' ophthalmopathy.

This clonotype has only a few counts. This chain uses TRBV29-1 with TRBJ2-1; no firm D call. Germline CDR1 reads SQVTM; CDR2 reads ANQGSEA. Trimming cost V 4 bases and J 1 base, with 14 bases left between them. The CDR3 is made up of 15 amino acids. For the CDR3, the DNA is TGCAGCGTTGGAGAATGGTATTCTTCCTACAATGAGCAGTTCTTC. Its protein is CSVGEWYSSYNEQFF.

The gene calls are TRBV10-3 and TRBJ2-7; 13 nucleotides align to TRBD2. Germline V gene lookup returns CDR1 ENHRY and CDR2 SYGVKD. The CDR3 is 17 residues long. With 3 bases clipped from V and 3 bases from J, the junction kept 8 bases outside the gene matches. For the CDR3, the DNA is TGTGCCATCAGTGATCCTCCCGGGACTAGCGGGAACTACGAGCAGTACTTC. This gives the protein CAISDPPGTSGNYEQYF.

There are many counts of this clonotype. V gene TRBV18 combines with J gene TRBJ2-7; D assignment may be TRBD1 or TRBD2 (5 bases each). The germline V gene has CDR1 KGHSH and CDR2 LQKENI. This CDR3 has 15 residues. With 2 bases removed from V and 4 bases from J, the gap between germline ends came to 15 bases. In nucleotides, the CDR3 is TGTGCCAGCTCACCAGACGGGACCCTAACTTACGAGCAGTACTTC. Amino acid sequence: CASSPDGTLTYEQYF.

This clonotype showed up many times. The genes are TRBV30 and TRBJ2-7; D remains ambiguous. CDR3 length equals 11 residues. The germline gives CDR1 GTSNPN, CDR2 SVGIG (reference sequence). V shed 5 bases and J shed 4 bases, with 9 bases lying between them. The CDR3, as DNA: TGTGCCTGGGACCTCGATTACGAGCAGTACTTC. This gives the protein CAWDLDYEQYF.

This clonotype was observed at least ten times. This sequence joins TRBV29-1 and TRBJ1-2; D is perhaps TRBD1 (5 bases). The CDR3 has 11 amino acids. The V end was cut by 3 bases, the J end by 8 bases, with 10 bases between. Germline-derived CDR1 and CDR2 are SQVTM and ANQGSEA. The CDR3 sequence is CSVDRVGGYTF. The CDR3 region has the DNA TGCAGCGTTGACAGGGTTGGCGGCTACACCTTC.

The table lists this clonotype with many counts. The rearrangement links TRBV28 to TRBJ2-5; 9 positions match TRBD1. CDR3 size: 15 residues. Germline values: CDR1 MDHEN, CDR2 SYDVKM. After removal of 5 bases from V and 4 bases from J, the junction contained 8 bases not matched to a gene. The CDR3 DNA reads as TGTGCCAGCAGTCTCGGGACAGGGCGTACAGAGACCCAGTACTTC. As protein: CASSLGTGRTETQYF.

This clonotype has just a few counts. This rearrangement joins TRBV12-3 or TRBV12-4 to TRBJ2-1, with 8 bases lining up with TRBD2. V trimming: 7 bases; J trimming: 3 bases; junction bases outside the gene matches: 5. The CDR3 extends over 14 amino acids. The CDR3 DNA follows: TGTGCCAGCATGACCAGCGGGAGCTACAATGAGCAGTTCTTC. Amino acid sequence: CASMTSGSYNEQFF.

The genes are TRBV7-2 and TRBJ1-5; D unclear. CDR1 is SGHTA, CDR2 FQGNSA, per germline. The CDR3 is made up of 15 amino acids. V gave up 1 base and J gave up 7 bases, with 14 bases separating them. CDR3 nucleotides: TGTGCCAGCAGCTTAGTTGGGAGGGTCCCCCAGCCCCAGCATTTT. Its protein product is CASSLVGRVPQPQHF.

This clonotype was recorded many times. Here the CDR3 reads CASKEGGLAKNIQYF. The DNA for the CDR3 is TGTGCCAGCAAAGAGGGGGGACTAGCCAAAAACATTCAGTACTTC. This chain connects TRBV2 to TRBJ2-4, with D perhaps being TRBD1 or TRBD2 (6 bases each). Trimming shortened V by 7 bases and J by 0 bases, and 13 bases separated the two germline ends. This CDR3 region has 15 residues. CDR1 is SNHLY, CDR2 FYNNEI, per germline.

This clonotype was detected ten times or more. V and J are TRBV11-2 and TRBJ2-7, with 8 positions matching TRBD1. This CDR3 contains 16 residues. The germline gives CDR1 SGHAT, CDR2 FQNNGV. V shed 3 bases, J shed 5 bases, and the junction held 12 bases outside the gene matches. The CDR3 sequence is CASSFFPQGAVDEQYF. CDR3 in DNA: TGTGCCAGCAGCTTTTTTCCGCAGGGGGCTGTCGACGAGCAGTACTTC.

There are a few counts of this clonotype. V is TRBV20-1 and J is TRBJ1-4; the D is unclear. The CDR3 is 14 residues long. The V gene's germline CDR1 is DFQATT and CDR2 SNEGSKA (reference sequence). Trimming pared 6 bases from V and 7 bases from J, leaving 18 bases between. CDR3 bases: TGCAGTGCCCCCCGACGGGGATTTCCTGAAAAACTGTTTTTT. Its translation: CSAPRRGFPEKLFF.

This clonotype has just a few counts. This chain's CDR3 is CASSYAQETQYF. CDR3 nucleotides: TGTGCCAGCAGTTACGCCCAAGAGACCCAGTACTTC. The rearrangement joins TRBV6-6 to TRBJ2-5; D unresolved. The CDR3 covers 12 residues. Germline values: CDR1 MNHNY, CDR2 SVGAGI (reference sequence). V was shortened by 2 bases and J by 1 base, with 2 bases between the two germline ends.

This clonotype was counted ten times or more. The gene calls are TRBV7-9 and TRBJ2-3, with TRBD2 identical over 8 bases. J gave up 4 bases and V 1 base, and 7 bases lay outside the gene matches. Germline V gene data show CDR1 as SEHNR and CDR2 as FQNEAQ (reference sequence). The CDR3 sequence is 16 residues long. CDR3 in DNA: TGTGCCAGCAGCTTAGACTTGAGTAGCGGGGCAGATACGCAGTATTTT. The encoded protein is CASSLDLSSGADTQYF.

The J gene is TRBJ2-7, the V gene TRBV7-9, with TRBD2 matching over 7 bases. Germline trimming cut 3 bases from V and 3 bases from J; bases unmatched to any gene: 14. CDR3 size: 17 residues. The V gene's germline CDR1 is SEHNR and CDR2 FQNEAQ (reference sequence). The chain's CDR3 is CASSLIFLAGANYEQYF. CDR3 in DNA: TGTGCCAGCAGCTTGATTTTTCTGGCGGGAGCGAACTACGAGCAGTACTTC.

A note on this clonotype: This may be a read error, as it is one base from a much larger clone. The chain joins TRBV7-2 to TRBJ2-7; 9 nucleotides agree with TRBD1. The V and J ends lost 8 bases and 3 bases, in that order; junction bases with no gene match: 11. The CDR3 totals 15 residues. The germline V gene has CDR1 SGHTA and CDR2 FQGNSA. For the CDR3, the DNA is TGTGCCAGCCGAACTATGGGACAGGGATTCTACGAGCAGTACTTC. Protein sequence: CASRTMGQGFYEQYF.

The V gene is TRBV9, the J gene TRBJ2-5, with D perhaps matching TRBD1 or TRBD2 (5 bases each). Germline V gene sequence: CDR1 SGDLS, CDR2 YYNGEE. The CDR3 runs to 15 residues. V shed 2 bases and J shed 1 base, with 12 bases lying between them. CDR3 in amino acids: CASSVGESRQETQYF. As DNA, the CDR3 is TGTGCCAGCAGCGTGGGGGAGTCTCGCCAAGAGACCCAGTACTTC.